The 25 T cell receptor beta chains given below trace back to one sample, sequenced in a study of cytomegalovirus exposure and HLA in healthy donors. Primers for the PCR totalled 60 Vbeta and 13 Jbeta. Method: immunoSEQ multiplex PCR; TCRdb's copy keeps in-frame clones and lacks some. The table shows approximately 170,000 clones, with around 62% occurring only once. The specimen was PBMCs. These receptors were collected from a man aged 35-49 years in good health and CMV-seronegative.

The chain joins TRBV6-1 to TRBJ1-5; 7 bases line up with TRBD1. The germline V gene has CDR1 MNHNS and CDR2 SASEGT. The V and J ends lost 8 bases and 1 base, in that order; junction bases with no gene match: 8. The CDR3 consists of 15 residues. The CDR3 region is CASQGGQGSNQPQHF. The CDR3 DNA follows: TGTGCCAGCCAGGGGGGCCAGGGAAGCAATCAGCCCCAGCATTTT.

A few counts support this clone. The chain employs TRBV18 and TRBJ2-5; 9 bases are shared with TRBD1. Matching the DNA end better, TRBJ2-7 makes the J call doubtful. Per the germline V gene, CDR1 is KGHSH and CDR2 is LQKENI. CDR3 length: 16 residues. The CDR3 sequence is CASSPSGTGSTYEQYF. The CDR3 DNA follows: TGTGCCAGCTCACCCTCCGGGACAGGGAGCACCTACGAGCAGTACTTC.

The rearrangement links TRBV6-4 to TRBJ2-1; 7 nucleotides line up with TRBD2. The CDR3 has 15 residues. In germline, CDR1 is MRHNA, CDR2 SNTAGT. Trimming removed 0 bases from V and 7 bases from J; junction bases left unmatched: 6. CDR3 region: CASSDSAGVKNEQFF. The CDR3 region has the DNA TGTGCCAGCAGTGACTCGGCGGGAGTGAAGAATGAGCAGTTCTTC.

The V call is TRBV30, the J call TRBJ1-2; D is perhaps TRBD1 (5 bases). This CDR3 spans 14 amino acids. Trimming pared 0 bases from V and 4 bases from J, leaving 12 bases between. Germline loops: CDR1 GTSNPN, CDR2 SVGIG (reference sequence). The CDR3 here is CAWSVGQGGYGYTF. Here the CDR3 DNA reads TGTGCCTGGAGTGTGGGCCAGGGAGGCTATGGCTACACCTTC. Looking up the rest from reference TRBV30 and TRBJ1-2 gives the full variable domain: SQTIHQWPATLVQPVGSPLSLECTVEGTSNPNLYWYRQAAGRGLQLLFYSVGIGQISSEVPQNLSASRPQDRQFILSSKKLLLSDSGFYLCAWSVGQGGYGYTFGSGTRLTVV.

This chain joins TRBV7-2 and TRBJ2-3; D gene ambiguous. CDR3 size: 12 residues. CDR1 SGHTA and CDR2 FQGNSA come from the germline V gene. Trimming took 0 bases from V and 4 from J, leaving 2 bases between them. DNA for the CDR3: TGTGCCAGCAGCTTAGCCTCAGATACGCAGTATTTT. It codes for CASSLASDTQYF.

The V call is TRBV19, the J call TRBJ1-2; possible D gene TRBD1, 5 bases. V was pared by 7 bases and J by 3 bases, with 15 bases between. Germline CDR1 is LNHDA and CDR2 is SQIVND (reference sequence). There are 14 residues in the CDR3. The DNA of the CDR3 is TGTGCCAGTACCGGGGGGGGAAATTACTATGGCTACACCTTC. Amino acids: CASTGGGNYYGYTF.

The chain carries TRBV9 and TRBJ2-1, with 7 bases fitting TRBD2. The V gene end was trimmed by 0 bases and the J gene end by 11 bases; junction bases not matched to a gene: 5. Germline V gene data show CDR1 as SGDLS and CDR2 as YYNGEE. The CDR3 length is 13 residues. The chain's CDR3 is CASSVGSGPQQFF. In DNA form, the CDR3 reads TGTGCCAGCAGCGTAGGTAGCGGGCCCCAGCAGTTCTTC.

The chain combines TRBV11-2 with TRBJ2-5; D not certain. The CDR3 spans 14 residues. CDR1 SGHAT and CDR2 FQNNGV come from the germline V gene. Trimming stripped 3 bases from V and 1 base from J, with 9 bases between. CDR3 nucleotide sequence: TGTGCCAGCAGCTTCGGAGTGCTCCAAGAGACCCAGTACTTC. Translated, it gives CASSFGVLQETQYF.

The sample holds a few counts of this clone. The CDR3 sequence is CASSQYGVGDSPLHF. CDR3 DNA sequence: TGTGCCAGCAGCCAATACGGGGTAGGAGATTCACCCCTCCACTTT. The V call is TRBV16, the J call TRBJ1-6; the D is unclear. The CDR3 consists of 15 residues. Trimming cost V 1 base and J 8 bases, with 12 bases left between them. Per germline, CDR1 KGHSY and CDR2 FQNENV.

The rearrangement joins TRBV2 to TRBJ2-1, with TRBD2 identical over 12 bases. Trimming took 2 bases from V and 8 from J; bases not matched to a gene: 4. CDR3 length: 15 amino acids. Germline CDR1 reads SNHLY; CDR2 reads FYNNEI. Here the CDR3 DNA reads TGTGCCAGCAGTGAACAGACTAGCGGGAGTCATGAGCAGTTCTTC. Translated, it gives CASSEQTSGSHEQFF.

The chain links TRBV19 to TRBJ1-2, with D unclear. The CDR3 sequence is 12 residues long. V lost 2 bases to trimming and J lost 7 bases, with 8 bases between them. CDR1 LNHDA and CDR2 SQIVND come from the germline V gene (reference sequence). In DNA, the CDR3 is TGTGCCAGTAGTATATCAACGGGTGGCTACACCTTC. The encoded protein is CASSISTGGYTF.

The rearrangement links TRBV7-9 to TRBJ1-6; no clear D. Germline V gene sequence: CDR1 SEHNR, CDR2 FQNEAQ (reference sequence). V dropped 3 bases and J dropped 7 bases, with 19 bases sitting between them. The CDR3 extends over 17 amino acids. The CDR3 nucleotides are TGTGCCAGCAGCTTCGTGGCGGGCGACCCGGAAAATTCACCCCTCCACTTT. The encoded protein is CASSFVAGDPENSPLHF.

V and J are TRBV5-4 and TRBJ2-3; TRBD2 matches 9 bases. This CDR3 spans 16 amino acids. Germline CDR1 reads SGHNT; CDR2 reads YYREEE (reference sequence). The V segment lost 1 base and the J segment 2 bases; nucleotides outside the gene matches: 5. CDR3 sequence reads: CASSLYLAGSTDTQYF. The CDR3 nucleotides read TGTGCCAGCAGCTTGTACCTAGCGGGGTCCACAGATACGCAGTATTTT.

This chain links TRBV7-9 with TRBJ2-7; the D gene is possibly TRBD2 (6 bases). The CDR3 is 14 amino acids. Germline V gene sequence: CDR1 SEHNR, CDR2 FQNEAQ (reference sequence). V dropped 4 bases and J dropped 4 bases, with 14 bases sitting between them. DNA of the CDR3: TGTGCCAGCAGCTCTAGCCTACTAGCTTACGAGCAGTACTTC. Amino acid sequence: CASSSSLLAYEQYF.

V usage is TRBV18 and J usage is TRBJ1-5, with TRBD1 matching 10 bases. V lost 2 bases to trimming and J lost 2 bases; unmatched junction nucleotides: 3. Germline CDR1 is KGHSH and CDR2 is LQKENI. The CDR3 contains 16 residues. CDR3 bases: TGTGCCAGCTCACCAAAGGGGACAGGGGGCAATCAGCCCCAGCATTTT. Translated: CASSPKGTGGNQPQHF.

This clone has ten or more counts. This rearrangement joins TRBV7-2 to TRBJ1-1; maybe TRBD1 (6 bases). CDR3 length: 13 residues. Germline CDR1 SGHTA, CDR2 FQGNSA. V was clipped by 5 bases and J by 4 bases, with 11 bases between them. CDR3 sequence reads: CASSVRGSTEAFF. CDR3 sequence (DNA): TGTGCCAGCAGCGTCAGGGGATCCACTGAAGCTTTCTTT.

As to this clone: At one of its ends the junction is not consistent with the germline gene, which may arise from a read error. CDR3 bases: TGTTCCAGCAGCTTGACTACTTACGAGCAGTACTTC. This translates into CSSSLTTYEQYF. The genes are TRBV7-9 and TRBJ2-7, with D tentatively TRBD2 (5 bases). The CDR3 consists of 12 residues. Germline loops: CDR1 SEHNR, CDR2 FQNEAQ (reference sequence).

J is TRBJ1-6 and V is TRBV7-2; no clear D gene. This CDR3 has 14 amino acids. Germline V gives CDR1 SGHTA, CDR2 FQGNSA. V was cut by 2 bases and J by 10 bases, with 12 bases left in between. As DNA, the CDR3 is TGTGCCAGCAGCTTACAAGGGAGGCAATCACCCCTCCACTTT. This sequence encodes CASSLQGRQSPLHF.

The gene calls are TRBV6-1 and TRBJ2-4; 10 bases are a match to TRBD2. CDR3 length equals 17 residues. Germline V gives CDR1 MNHNS, CDR2 SASEGT. V shed 3 bases and J 0 bases; nucleotides not matched to a gene: 5. Here the CDR3 reads CASSDLAGGRAKNIQYF. DNA for the CDR3: TGTGCCAGCAGTGATTTAGCGGGAGGCCGAGCCAAAAACATTCAGTACTTC.

The chain links TRBV15 to TRBJ2-7, with 7 bases aligning to TRBD1. CDR3 length: 17 amino acids. The ends lost 0 bases at V and 4 bases at J; junction bases unmatched: 12. Germline CDR1 LNHNV, CDR2 YYDKDF (reference sequence). This chain's CDR3 is CATSRDRPGQVNYEQYF. The CDR3 DNA reads TGTGCCACCAGCAGAGATCGCCCCGGACAGGTAAATTACGAGCAGTACTTC.

This clone has a handful of counts. CDR3 DNA: TGTGCCAGTAGTATCCGGACTAGCGGGAGGGGATTCTACGAGCAGTACTTC. Amino acid sequence: CASSIRTSGRGFYEQYF. The J gene is TRBJ2-7, the V gene TRBV19; 15 positions match TRBD2. The CDR3 is 17 amino acids. Germline V gives CDR1 LNHDA, CDR2 SQIVND (reference sequence). J was trimmed by 3 bases and V by 3 bases; bases with no gene match: 6.

Only a few counts were recorded for this clone. The chain recombines TRBV30 with TRBJ2-7; 8 nucleotides align to TRBD1. V shed 4 bases, J shed 0 bases, and the junction held 14 bases outside the gene matches. CDR1 is GTSNPN, CDR2 SVGIG, per germline (reference sequence). The CDR3 is 17 residues long. The CDR3 DNA sequence: TGTGCCTGGACCCCGTCCCCAGGACAGGGAAGCTCCTACGAGCAGTACTTC. Its protein is CAWTPSPGQGSSYEQYF.

This clone appeared once. The V and J genes are TRBV7-9 and TRBJ2-1; 9 bases map to TRBD2. Germline V gives CDR1 SEHNR, CDR2 FQNEAQ (reference sequence). V lost 5 bases and J lost 2; bases outside the gene matches: 7. The length of the CDR3 is 16 residues. CDR3 region: CASSDPGGGAYNEQFF. The CDR3, as DNA: TGTGCCAGCAGCGACCCGGGCGGGGGGGCCTACAATGAGCAGTTCTTC.

The V and J genes are TRBV7-8 and TRBJ1-5; 7 positions agree with TRBD1. The length of the CDR3 is 15 residues. Germline CDR1 and CDR2: SGHVS and FQNEAQ. With V trimmed by 5 bases and J by 5 bases, 9 bases remained unmatched. CDR3 protein: CASSPMDRIDQPQHF. CDR3 DNA: TGTGCCAGCAGCCCAATGGACAGGATTGATCAGCCCCAGCATTTT.

This chain connects TRBV6-5 to TRBJ2-3; TRBD1 is a possible D gene (6 bases). This CDR3 spans 13 amino acids. The ends were cut back, 8 bases at V and 7 bases at J, with 16 bases in the middle. Germline CDR1 and CDR2: MNHEY and SVGAGI. In DNA form, the CDR3 reads TGTGCCAGCTCACACAGGGAAGGACATACGCAGTATTTT. Encoded protein: CASSHREGHTQYF.